The 6 T cell receptor beta chains below all came from one sample that was sequenced in a study of cytomegalovirus exposure and HLA in healthy donors. PCR involved 60 Vbeta and 13 Jbeta primers. Using immunoSEQ multiplex PCR, the repertoire was profiled, and TCRdb retains in-frame clones only, with some absent. The sample consists of approximately 150,000 clones, about 84% of them appearing once. The sequenced sample consisted of PBMCs. All receptors derive from a man aged 50 or older in good health and CMV-seropositive.

The chain couples TRBV18 to TRBJ1-2, with 9 bases fitting TRBD1. V was clipped by 4 bases and J by 6 bases; unmatched bases: 6. This CDR3 comprises 14 residues. The germline V gene encodes CDR1 KGHSH and CDR2 LQKENI. CDR3 residues: CASSLWDREDGYTF. In DNA form, the CDR3 reads TGTGCCAGCTCACTATGGGACAGGGAGGATGGCTACACCTTC.

In this sample, this clone turned up once. CDR3 coding DNA: TGTGCCAGCAGTCTCAGTGTGAATGGCTACACCTTC. Protein sequence: CASSLSVNGYTF. The rearrangement joins TRBV28 to TRBJ1-2, with no clear D. Per germline, CDR1 MDHEN and CDR2 SYDVKM. The CDR3 is 12 amino acids. Trimming took 5 bases from V and 6 from J, leaving 10 bases between them.

The chain employs TRBV2 and TRBJ2-7; no clear D. This CDR3 is 14 amino acids long. V lost 7 bases and J 0 bases, leaving 13 bases between the germline ends. CDR1 is SNHLY, CDR2 FYNNEI, per germline. This CDR3 is CASTLSYSSYEQYF. CDR3 nucleotides: TGTGCCAGCACCCTAAGTTACAGCTCCTACGAGCAGTACTTC. The complete variable domain, with remaining parts taken from reference TRBV2 and TRBJ2-7, reads EPEVTQTPSHQVTQMGQEVILRCVPISNHLYFYWYRQILGQKVEFLVSFYNNEISEKSEIFDDQFSVERPDGSNFTLKIRSTKLEDSAMYFCASTLSYSSYEQYFGPGTRLTVT.

The chain employs TRBV9 and TRBJ2-1, with 7 positions matching TRBD2. Germline V gene data show CDR1 as SGDLS and CDR2 as YYNGEE. This CDR3 has 14 residues. V dropped 2 bases and J dropped 8; count of bases not matched to a gene: 7. CDR3 sequence (DNA): TGTGCCAGCAGCGTGGGAGGGGCGCAGGATGAGCAGTTCTTC. Translated: CASSVGGAQDEQFF.

The J gene is TRBJ1-5, the V gene TRBV5-4, with D tentatively TRBD1 (5 bases). Deletions cut 4 bases from V and 5 bases from J, with 16 bases between. CDR1 is SGHNT, CDR2 YYREEE, per germline (reference sequence). The CDR3 contains 15 residues. The chain's CDR3 is CASSRQGQRDQPQHF. In DNA, the CDR3 is TGTGCCAGCAGCCGCCAGGGCCAGAGAGATCAGCCCCAGCATTTT.

The CDR3 here is CASSPQDRSGNTIYF. Here the CDR3 DNA reads TGTGCCAGCAGTCCCCAAGACAGGTCGGGAAACACCATATATTTT. J is TRBJ1-3 and V is TRBV28; the D gene is possibly TRBD1 (6 bases). V shed 5 bases and J shed 4 bases, with 15 bases lying between them. Germline CDR1 and CDR2: MDHEN and SYDVKM. The CDR3 is 15 amino acids.